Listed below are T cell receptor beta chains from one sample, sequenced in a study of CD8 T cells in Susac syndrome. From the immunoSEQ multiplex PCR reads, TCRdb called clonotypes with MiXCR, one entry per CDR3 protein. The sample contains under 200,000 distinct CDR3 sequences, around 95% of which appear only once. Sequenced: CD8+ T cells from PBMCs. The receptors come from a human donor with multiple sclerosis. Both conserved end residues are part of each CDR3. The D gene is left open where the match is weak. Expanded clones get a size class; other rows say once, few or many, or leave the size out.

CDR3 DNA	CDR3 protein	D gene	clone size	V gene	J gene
TGCAGTGCCACACAGGGTAATGAGCAGTTCTTC	CSATQGNEQFF	NA	NA	TRBV20-1	TRBJ2-1
TGCAGTGCTAACCTCAAATCTGGGTACAATGAGCAGTTCTTC	CSANLKSGYNEQFF	NA	NA	TRBV20-1	TRBJ2-1
TGTGCCAGCAGCTTTCGCGGGAAAACCACAGATACGCAGTATTTT	CASSFRGKTTDTQYF	NA	NA	TRBV7-9	TRBJ2-3
TGTGCCAGCAGACCAGGGGTATCCGGGGAGCTGTTTTTT	CASRPGVSGELFF	NA	once	TRBV14	TRBJ2-2
TGTGCCACCAGCACCGGAGCAGGGGCCAACACCCAGTACTTC	CATSTGAGANTQYF	NA	once	TRBV15	TRBJ2-5
TGTGCCAGCAGTTTAATTACTAGCGGCGATGAGCAGTTCTTC	CASSLITSGDEQFF	TRBD2	NA	TRBV28	TRBJ2-1
TGTGCCAGCAGCCAAGTTAGTTCCTACGAGCAGTACTTC	CASSQVSSYEQYF	NA	NA	TRBV14	TRBJ2-7
TGTGCCAGCAGCTCCGGGACTAGCAATGAGCAGTTCTTC	CASSSGTSNEQFF	TRBD2	NA	TRBV7-9	TRBJ2-1
TGTGCCAGCAGCTTTTATCGGGGTAATGAGCAGTTCTTC	CASSFYRGNEQFF	NA	NA	TRBV11-2	TRBJ2-1
TGTGCCAGCAGCGCGAACAGGGGAGCGGGAGTACGGACCGGGGAGCTGTTTTTT	CASSANRGAGVRTGELFF	NA	NA	TRBV11-2	TRBJ2-2
TGTGCCAGCAGTGGCGGAGCGCCCGAGCAGTTCTTC	CASSGGAPEQFF	NA	NA	TRBV5-6	TRBJ2-1
TGTGCCATGTCGGGTACGCAGTATTTT	CAMSGTQYF	NA	NA	TRBV10-3	TRBJ2-3
TGTGCCAGCAGCGCTGATACGAATCAGCCCCAGCATTTT	CASSADTNQPQHF	NA	NA	TRBV7-9	TRBJ1-5
TGTGCCATCAGTGATTTAAGGGAGACCCAGTACTTC	CAISDLRETQYF	NA	NA	TRBV10-3	TRBJ2-5
TGTGCTAGTGGTGGGAGCGGGGTTTACAATGAGCAGTTCTTC	CASGGSGVYNEQFF	TRBD2	NA	TRBV12-5	TRBJ2-1
TGTGCCAGCAGCGTAGGGGAGAACTATGGCTACACCTTC	CASSVGENYGYTF	NA	NA	TRBV9	TRBJ1-2
TGCAGTGCTTTCACGTGGGGGACCCACGAGCAGTACTTC	CSAFTWGTHEQYF	NA	NA	TRBV20-1	TRBJ2-7
TGTGCCAGCGGCCCCTTAGGGCCTGGTGAGCAGTTCTTC	CASGPLGPGEQFF	NA	NA	TRBV27	TRBJ2-1
TGTGCCAGCAGTGATGCGACGGTGAACACTGAAGCTTTCTTT	CASSDATVNTEAFF	NA	NA	TRBV25-1	TRBJ1-1
TGTGCCCGAAAAGTAGGTAGCGGGAGCGTCTCCTACAATGAGCAGTTCTTC	CARKVGSGSVSYNEQFF	TRBD2	NA	TRBV19	TRBJ2-1
TGTGCCAGCAGCTTGGGGACTAGCGGGATCACAGATACGCAGTATTTT	CASSLGTSGITDTQYF	TRBD2	NA	TRBV7-3	TRBJ2-3
TGTGCCAGCAGTCTTTCGCCGGACAGGGGAGCGGAGACCCAGTACTTC	CASSLSPDRGAETQYF	TRBD1	NA	TRBV28	TRBJ2-5
TGTGCCAGCAGTTTAGGGGTTACGAGTTGGGCTGAAGCTTTCTTT	CASSLGVTSWAEAFF	NA	NA	TRBV27	TRBJ1-1
TGCGCCAGCAGCCCGATCAAGGGTGTGTCCTACGAGCAGTACTTC	CASSPIKGVSYEQYF	NA	once	TRBV4-1	TRBJ2-7
TGTGCCAGCAGCCCTTACGTTATAGACAGGGGTTTCTTCGCAGATACGCAGTATTTT	CASSPYVIDRGFFADTQYF	TRBD1	NA	TRBV28	TRBJ2-3
TGTGCCAGCAGTTACAGGCGGAGCACAGATACGCAGTATTTT	CASSYRRSTDTQYF	NA	NA	TRBV6-2/TRBV6-3	TRBJ2-3
TGTGCCAGCAGTGAATCGCGGGGCCTGGGAGGCTCCTACGAGCAGTACTTC	CASSESRGLGGSYEQYF	NA	NA	TRBV6-1	TRBJ2-7
TGTGCCACCGCTAGCGGCATTAACTACGAGCAGTACTTC	CATASGINYEQYF	TRBD2	once	TRBV15	TRBJ2-7
TGCAGTGCATCACCTCGGGGGACCCAAGAGACCCAGTACTTC	CSASPRGTQETQYF	NA	NA	TRBV20-1	TRBJ2-5
TGTGCCAGCAGCTTAGGCGGGACAGAGCCTGGGGATGAGCAGTTCTTC	CASSLGGTEPGDEQFF	TRBD1	NA	TRBV13	TRBJ2-1
TGTGTCTTGGGGACTCAGGCGCAGAGCTCCTACAATGAGCAGTTCTTC	CVLGTQAQSSYNEQFF	NA	NA	TRBV23-1	TRBJ2-1
TGTGCCAGTAGTTACGGCTATGGCTACACCTTC	CASSYGYGYTF	NA	NA	TRBV19	TRBJ1-2
TGCAGTGTTCCGACAACTCCGGACTACAATGAGCAGTTCTTC	CSVPTTPDYNEQFF	NA	NA	TRBV20-1	TRBJ2-1
TGTGCCAAGGGGGCTAGCGGCTACACCTTC	CAKGASGYTF	NA	NA	TRBV21-1	TRBJ1-2
TGCAGCCCCGTGGGACTAGCGGACAATGAGCAGTTCTTC	CSPVGLADNEQFF	TRBD2	NA	TRBV29-1	TRBJ2-1
TGTGCCAGCAGCGTAGGCGGGACAGGGTCCTACGAGCAGTACTTC	CASSVGGTGSYEQYF	TRBD1	NA	TRBV9	TRBJ2-7
TGTGCCAGCAGTTACTCGAGACAGGCCTACGAGCAGTACTTC	CASSYSRQAYEQYF	NA	NA	TRBV6-5	TRBJ2-7
TGTGCCAGCACCGCCCCTAGCTTCTACAATGAGCAGTTCTTC	CASTAPSFYNEQFF	NA	NA	TRBV2	TRBJ2-1
TGTGCCAGCAGTTTACCCATCGGCAATCAGCCCCAGCATTTT	CASSLPIGNQPQHF	NA	NA	TRBV28	TRBJ1-5
TGCGCCAGCAGCCTTCGGAAGGGGGGTTACAATGAGCAGTTCTTC	CASSLRKGGYNEQFF	NA	NA	TRBV4-1	TRBJ2-1
TGTGCCAGCAGTTTACCGAGGGAGAGGCCGGATACGCAGTATTTT	CASSLPRERPDTQYF	NA	NA	TRBV28	TRBJ2-3
TGTGCCAGCATTCGGGGGCCTGAAGCTTTCTTT	CASIRGPEAFF	NA	once	TRBV27	TRBJ1-1
TGCGCCAGCAGCCAAGTGGGGCTCCAAGAGACCCAGTACTTC	CASSQVGLQETQYF	NA	NA	TRBV4-1	TRBJ2-5
TGTGCCAGCAGTTTCCCAGGGGGCACTGAAGCTTTCTTT	CASSFPGGTEAFF	TRBD1	NA	TRBV6-5	TRBJ1-1
TGTGCCAGCAGTCCCTATGACGGCACTGAAGCTTTCTTT	CASSPYDGTEAFF	NA	once	TRBV28	TRBJ1-1
TGTGCCAGCAGCTTACTCCGACAGGGTGATGGCTACACCTTC	CASSLLRQGDGYTF	TRBD1	NA	TRBV7-6	TRBJ1-2
TGCGCCAGCAGCCAAATGCCCGGGACAATCTACGAGCAGTACTTC	CASSQMPGTIYEQYF	NA	NA	TRBV4-1	TRBJ2-7
TGTGCCAGCAGAGAGACAGCCACAGATACGCAGTATTTT	CASRETATDTQYF	NA	NA	TRBV12-3/TRBV12-4	TRBJ2-3
TGTGCCAGCGCGCAGGAGGTCACCTATTACAATGAGCAGTTCTTC	CASAQEVTYYNEQFF	NA	NA	TRBV27	TRBJ2-1
TGTGCCAGCAGCAGGTATGAGCAGTTCTTC	CASSRYEQFF	NA	NA	TRBV28	TRBJ2-1
TGTGCCAGCGCCCAGACAGGGACCAACACTGAAGCTTTCTTT	CASAQTGTNTEAFF	TRBD1	NA	TRBV6-5	TRBJ1-1